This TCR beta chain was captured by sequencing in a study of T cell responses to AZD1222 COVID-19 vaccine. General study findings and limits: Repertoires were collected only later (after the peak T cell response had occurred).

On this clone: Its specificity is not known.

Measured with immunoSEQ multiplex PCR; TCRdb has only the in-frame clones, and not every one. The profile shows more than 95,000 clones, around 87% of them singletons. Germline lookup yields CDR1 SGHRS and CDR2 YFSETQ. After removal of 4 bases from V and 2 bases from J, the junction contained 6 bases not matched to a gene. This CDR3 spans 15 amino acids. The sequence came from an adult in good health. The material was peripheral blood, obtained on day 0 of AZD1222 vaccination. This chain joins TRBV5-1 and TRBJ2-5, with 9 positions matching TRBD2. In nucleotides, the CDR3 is TGCGCCAGCAGCCTTCTAGCGGGGCCTCAAGAGACCCAGTACTTC. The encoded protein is CASSLLAGPQETQYF.